These 28 T cell receptor beta chains share one sample of origin, sequenced in a study of blood T cell repertoires in COVID-19. Produced via immunoSEQ multiplex PCR; TCRdb's table is partial and in-frame only. The sample gives approximately 260,000 clones, less than 85% of which show up once; nearly 5% is in the top ten. Sequencing was done on a sample of peripheral blood. Source of these receptors: a woman of 80 years or more with active or convalescent COVID-19.

The V and J genes are TRBV2 and TRBJ1-6; no clear D gene. Germline assignment: CDR1 SNHLY and CDR2 FYNNEI. V gave up 4 bases and J gave up 4 bases, with 8 bases separating them. The CDR3 spans 14 residues. In nucleotides, the CDR3 is TGTGCCAGCAGTGTTTCCGTATATAATTCACCCCTCCACTTT. It translates to CASSVSVYNSPLHF.

The V gene is TRBV6-6, the J gene TRBJ1-5, with D maybe TRBD1 (6 bases). There are 13 residues in the CDR3. Per the germline V gene, CDR1 is MNHNY and CDR2 is SVGAGI (reference sequence). Deletions cut 5 bases from V and 4 bases from J, with 9 bases between. The CDR3, as DNA: TGTGCCAGCAGTGGGACACTAAATCAGCCCCAGCATTTT. Its protein product is CASSGTLNQPQHF.

This clone appeared once. V usage is TRBV4-2 and J usage is TRBJ2-1, with 7 bases that match TRBD2. Per the germline V gene, CDR1 is LGHNA and CDR2 is YNFKEQ. This CDR3 contains 16 residues. The V and J ends lost 1 base and 2 bases, in that order; junction bases with no gene match: 5. The CDR3 sequence is CASSQGMSGTYNEQFF. The DNA of the CDR3 is TGTGCCAGCAGCCAAGGTATGAGCGGGACCTACAATGAGCAGTTCTTC.

V and J are TRBV28 and TRBJ1-2; D is undetermined. Germline CDR1 MDHEN, CDR2 SYDVKM. V gave up 2 bases and J gave up 6 bases, with 10 bases separating them. CDR3 length: 13 residues. CDR3 nucleotide sequence: TGTGCCAGCAGTTTAAGGAGTTCAGATGGCTACACCTTC. It translates to CASSLRSSDGYTF.

The genes are TRBV30 and TRBJ1-5; D gene uncertain. Germline values: CDR1 GTSNPN, CDR2 SVGIG (reference sequence). The CDR3 spans 12 residues. Trimming pared 0 bases from V and 6 bases from J, leaving 6 bases between. The CDR3 DNA reads TGTGCCTGGAGTGTAGTCGGTCAGCCCCAGCATTTT. Translating it yields CAWSVVGQPQHF.

The V gene is TRBV5-1, the J gene TRBJ2-1; 12 bases line up with TRBD2. With 1 base clipped from V and 6 bases from J, the junction kept 2 bases outside the gene matches. The CDR3 contains 15 residues. The germline V gene has CDR1 SGHRS and CDR2 YFSETQ. As DNA, the CDR3 is TGCGCCAGCAGCTTGACTAGCGGGAGGATCAATGAGCAGTTCTTC. This codes for CASSLTSGRINEQFF.

The CDR3 bases are TGTGCCAGCAGCTTTTCCCTAGCGGGGGACTACAATGAGCAGTTCTTC. Its translation: CASSFSLAGDYNEQFF. This sequence joins TRBV7-6 and TRBJ2-1, with TRBD2 matching over 10 bases. CDR1 is SGHVS and CDR2 is FNYEAQ in the germline V gene. V was pared by 3 bases and J by 3 bases, with 5 bases of the junction left unmatched. The CDR3 covers 16 residues. The full variable domain, with the rest looked up from reference TRBV7-6 and TRBJ2-1, is GAGVSQSPRYKVTKRGQDVALRCDPISGHVSLYWYRQALGQGPEFLTYFNYEAQQDKSGLPNDRFSAERPEGSISTLTIQRTEQRDSAMYRCASSFSLAGDYNEQFFGPGTRLTVL.

The gene calls are TRBV7-9 and TRBJ1-5; D is possibly TRBD1 (5 bases). The ends were cut back, 5 bases at V and 6 bases at J, with 14 bases in the middle. The CDR3 length is 14 residues. Per germline, CDR1 SEHNR and CDR2 FQNEAQ (reference sequence). CDR3 loop: CASSMTVGGQPQHF. The DNA for the CDR3 is TGTGCCAGCAGCATGACAGTAGGTGGTCAGCCCCAGCATTTT. The complete variable domain, with remaining parts taken from reference TRBV7-9 and TRBJ1-5, reads DTGVSQNPRHKITKRGQNVTFRCDPISEHNRLYWYRQTLGQGPEFLTYFQNEAQLEKSRLLSDRFSAERPKGSFSTLEIQRTEQGDSAMYLCASSMTVGGQPQHFGDGTRLSIL.

The rearrangement links TRBV19 to TRBJ2-3, with 9 bases identical to TRBD2. The CDR3 has 16 amino acids. Germline V gives CDR1 LNHDA, CDR2 SQIVND (reference sequence). The J segment lost 1 base and the V segment lost 7 bases, leaving 9 bases of the junction unmatched. CDR3 in amino acids: CASTPGASGGTDTQYF. The CDR3, as DNA: TGTGCCAGTACCCCCGGGGCTAGCGGGGGCACAGATACGCAGTATTTT. Together with reference TRBV19 and TRBJ2-3, the CDR3 gives the full variable domain: DGGITQSPKYLFRKEGQNVTLSCEQNLNHDAMYWYRQDPGQGLRLIYYSQIVNDFQKGDIAEGYSVSREKKESFPLTVTSAQKNPTAFYLCASTPGASGGTDTQYFGPGTRLTVL.

This chain joins TRBV28 and TRBJ1-1; 7 bases match TRBD1. The CDR3 length is 13 residues. V dropped 8 bases and J dropped 1; count of bases not matched to a gene: 4. Germline V lookup: CDR1 MDHEN, CDR2 SYDVKM. Here the CDR3 reads CASAGTENTEAFF. The CDR3 DNA follows: TGTGCCAGCGCTGGGACAGAGAACACTGAAGCTTTCTTT.

V gene TRBV5-4 combines with J gene TRBJ1-2; a possible D gene is TRBD1 (6 bases). Looked up from germline, CDR1 is SGHNT and CDR2 is YYREEE (reference sequence). V lost 4 bases and J 2 bases, leaving 9 bases between the germline ends. This CDR3 contains 13 residues. The CDR3, as DNA: TGTGCCAGCAGCCAAACAGGGAACTATGGCTACACCTTC. Protein: CASSQTGNYGYTF.

J is TRBJ1-2 and V is TRBV6-5, with D possibly TRBD1 on 5 matching bases. This CDR3 is built from 13 residues. V gave up 2 bases and J gave up 3 bases, with 7 bases separating them. The germline V gene has CDR1 MNHEY and CDR2 SVGAGI. The CDR3: CASSYGGYYGYTF. As DNA, the CDR3 is TGTGCCAGCAGTTACGGGGGGTACTATGGCTACACCTTC.

The chain employs TRBV6-5 and TRBJ2-1; D might be TRBD1 (5 bases). The germline gives CDR1 MNHEY, CDR2 SVGAGI. CDR3 length: 14 residues. The V gene lost 5 bases and the J gene lost 3 bases, with 11 bases spanning the gap. CDR3 in DNA: TGTGCCAGCAGTCGACAGACAAACTACAATGAGCAGTTCTTC. This codes for CASSRQTNYNEQFF.

This chain joins TRBV2 and TRBJ2-3; 9 positions match TRBD2. V shed 6 bases and J 5 bases; nucleotides not matched to a gene: 6. The length of the CDR3 is 14 residues. The germline V gene encodes CDR1 SNHLY and CDR2 FYNNEI. The CDR3 spells CASSPGTSRDTQYF. The CDR3 DNA reads TGTGCCAGCAGCCCCGGGACTAGCCGAGATACGCAGTATTTT.

The CDR3 coding sequence is TGTGCCAACCGAGACAGGGAAGGAGGAAAACTGTTTTTT. Protein sequence: CANRDREGGKLFF. V is TRBV2 and J is TRBJ1-4; TRBD1 agrees at 7 bases. CDR3 length: 13 amino acids. The J segment lost 10 bases and the V segment lost 10 bases, leaving 12 bases of the junction unmatched. Germline lookup yields CDR1 SNHLY and CDR2 FYNNEI.

The chain carries TRBV29-1 and TRBJ1-1, with D possibly being TRBD1 (6 bases). CDR3 length equals 12 residues. Germline V gene sequence: CDR1 SQVTM, CDR2 ANQGSEA. V was cut by 6 bases and J by 2 bases, with 10 bases left in between. For the CDR3, the DNA is TGCAGCGTCGGGGGGCTAAACACTGAAGCTTTCTTT. It yields the protein CSVGGLNTEAFF.

The chain couples TRBV28 to TRBJ2-1; D is unresolved. V lost 5 bases to trimming and J lost 1 base, with 3 bases between them. In germline, CDR1 is MDHEN, CDR2 SYDVKM. The length of the CDR3 is 12 residues. The CDR3 DNA reads as TGTGCCAGCAGTACTTCCTACAATGAGCAGTTCTTC. Its translation: CASSTSYNEQFF.

This chain links TRBV11-2 with TRBJ1-1; 7 nucleotides match TRBD1. CDR1 SGHAT and CDR2 FQNNGV come from the germline V gene. This CDR3 has 16 amino acids. J was trimmed by 1 base and V by 2 bases; bases with no gene match: 7. Written as DNA, the CDR3 is TGTGCCAGCAGCTTAAACTTCGGACAGGCGAACACTGAAGCTTTCTTT. The encoded protein is CASSLNFGQANTEAFF.

The chain joins TRBV6-5 to TRBJ1-1, with 9 positions matching TRBD1. Germline CDR1 MNHEY, CDR2 SVGAGI. The CDR3 length is 14 residues. Germline trimming cut 5 bases from V and 4 bases from J; bases unmatched to any gene: 5. The CDR3 reads CASSRQGGVTEAFF. CDR3 DNA sequence: TGTGCCAGCAGTAGACAGGGGGGGGTCACTGAAGCTTTCTTT.

The V call is TRBV28, the J call TRBJ1-5; 10 bases align to TRBD1. Looked up from germline, CDR1 is MDHEN and CDR2 is SYDVKM. The CDR3 loop spans 13 amino acids. With V trimmed by 5 bases and J by 9 bases, 4 bases remained unmatched. CDR3 amino acids: CASSQGQGTPQHF. The CDR3 DNA is TGTGCCAGCAGTCAGGGACAGGGGACGCCCCAGCATTTT.

This sequence joins TRBV27 and TRBJ2-5; 13 positions match TRBD2. Per germline, CDR1 MNHEY and CDR2 SMNVEV (reference sequence). The CDR3 covers 17 residues. V gave up 0 bases and J gave up 4 bases; unmatched junction bases: 5. CDR3 coding DNA: TGTGCCAGCAGTTTATCACTAGCGGGGGGGCCGGGAGAGACCCAGTACTTC. Protein sequence: CASSLSLAGGPGETQYF.

In its sample, this clone was seen once. V usage is TRBV20-1 and J usage is TRBJ2-5; D is ambiguous. CDR3 length: 12 residues. The germline gives CDR1 DFQATT, CDR2 SNEGSKA (reference sequence). Trimming took 3 bases from V and 4 from J, leaving 9 bases between them. The CDR3 coding sequence is TGCAGTGCTAGTTCTAGAATAGAGACCCAGTACTTC. Translating it yields CSASSRIETQYF.

CDR3 in DNA: TGTGCCAGCAGCCTTAAAAGCACAGATACGCAGTATTTT. Amino acid sequence: CASSLKSTDTQYF. The V call is TRBV27, the J call TRBJ2-3, with D uncertain. CDR3 length: 13 amino acids. Trimming left V 6 bases short and J 0 bases short, with 7 bases between. Germline V gene sequence: CDR1 MNHEY, CDR2 SMNVEV (reference sequence).

This clone was counted a few times. The chain uses TRBV6-5 and TRBJ2-3, with 13 bases lining up with TRBD2. Germline V lookup: CDR1 MNHEY, CDR2 SVGAGI. This CDR3 contains 15 residues. V was clipped by 6 bases and J by 3 bases; unmatched bases: 3. CDR3 sequence reads: CASRRGLAGTDTQYF. The CDR3 DNA reads TGTGCCAGCAGGAGGGGACTAGCGGGAACAGATACGCAGTATTTT.

This clone appeared once. The V call is TRBV27, the J call TRBJ1-1, with unresolved D. V was clipped by 3 bases and J by 4 bases, with 12 bases between them. Germline CDR1 is MNHEY and CDR2 is SMNVEV (reference sequence). The CDR3 runs 14 residues. The CDR3: CASSFEGARTEAFF. The CDR3 nucleotides are TGTGCCAGCAGTTTTGAGGGAGCGCGCACTGAAGCTTTCTTT.

This clone was counted between two and nine times. The rearrangement joins TRBV6-5 to TRBJ2-7, with 8 bases matching TRBD2. CDR3 length equals 13 residues. Germline V gene sequence: CDR1 MNHEY, CDR2 SVGAGI. The ends lost 8 bases at V and 4 bases at J; junction bases unmatched: 7. In DNA, the CDR3 is TGTGCCAGCGGAGTAGCGGGAACGTACGAGCAGTACTTC. It codes for CASGVAGTYEQYF.

The table lists this clone with a few counts. V is TRBV7-8 and J is TRBJ1-3; D unresolved. V was trimmed by 1 base and J by 3 bases, leaving 7 bases between them. The CDR3 covers 14 residues. Germline CDR1 reads SGHVS; CDR2 reads FQNEAQ. The CDR3 DNA reads TGTGCCAGCAGCTTAGGTGCGGTTGGAAACACCATATATTTT. Protein: CASSLGAVGNTIYF.

V gene TRBV3-1 (or the pseudogene TRBV3-2) combines with J gene TRBJ1-3; D unclear. The CDR3 is 13 amino acids. The V gene's germline CDR1 is LGHDT and CDR2 YNNKEL (reference sequence). V lost 2 bases and J 1 base, leaving 3 bases between the germline ends. Here the CDR3 DNA reads TGTGCCAGCAGCCAAACTTCTGGAAACACCATATATTTT. Translating it yields CASSQTSGNTIYF.